This TCR beta chain appears in the sequencing data of a study of control samples from healthy donors and cancer patients. Trimming shortened V by 2 bases and J by 4 bases, and 17 bases separated the two germline ends. Germline CDR1 is MDHEN and CDR2 is SYDVKM. There are 16 residues in the CDR3. The repertoire was sequenced with immunoSEQ multiplex PCR; TCRdb's copy has only in-frame clones and lacks some. The table includes hundreds of thousands of clones, 75% to 95% detected once. The TCR sequence derives from a man aged 35 to 55 with head and neck cancer. Sequenced sample: PBMCs. The chain carries TRBV28 and TRBJ2-5; a possible D gene is TRBD2 (6 bases). The CDR3 reads CASSLVGLGGLETQYF. The DNA for the CDR3 is TGTGCCAGCAGTTTAGTAGGTCTGGGGGGATTAGAGACCCAGTACTTC.